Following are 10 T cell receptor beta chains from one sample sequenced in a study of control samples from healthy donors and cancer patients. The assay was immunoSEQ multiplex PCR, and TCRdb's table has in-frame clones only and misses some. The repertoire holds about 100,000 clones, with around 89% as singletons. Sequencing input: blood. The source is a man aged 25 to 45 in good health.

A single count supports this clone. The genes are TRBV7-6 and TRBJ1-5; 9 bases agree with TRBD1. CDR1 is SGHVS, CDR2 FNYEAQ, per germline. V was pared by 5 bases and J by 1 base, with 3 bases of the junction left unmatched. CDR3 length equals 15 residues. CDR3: CASSLDRGSNQPQHF. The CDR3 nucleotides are TGTGCCAGCAGCCTCGACAGGGGGAGCAATCAGCCCCAGCATTTT.

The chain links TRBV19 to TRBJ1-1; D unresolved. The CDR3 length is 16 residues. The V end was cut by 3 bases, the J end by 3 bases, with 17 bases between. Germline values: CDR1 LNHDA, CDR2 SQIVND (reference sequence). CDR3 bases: TGTGCCAGTAGTATGGGCAGCTGGGTTGGGTACACTGAAGCTTTCTTT. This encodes CASSMGSWVGYTEAFF. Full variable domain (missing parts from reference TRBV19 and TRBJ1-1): DGGITQSPKYLFRKEGQNVTLSCEQNLNHDAMYWYRQDPGQGLRLIYYSQIVNDFQKGDIAEGYSVSREKKESFPLTVTSAQKNPTAFYLCASSMGSWVGYTEAFFGQGTRLTVV.

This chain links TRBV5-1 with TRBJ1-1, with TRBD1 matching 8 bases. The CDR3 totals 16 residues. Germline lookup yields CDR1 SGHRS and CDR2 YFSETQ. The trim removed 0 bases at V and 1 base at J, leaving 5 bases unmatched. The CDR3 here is CASSLEVQGANTEAFF. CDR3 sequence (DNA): TGCGCCAGCAGCTTGGAAGTTCAGGGGGCGAACACTGAAGCTTTCTTT.

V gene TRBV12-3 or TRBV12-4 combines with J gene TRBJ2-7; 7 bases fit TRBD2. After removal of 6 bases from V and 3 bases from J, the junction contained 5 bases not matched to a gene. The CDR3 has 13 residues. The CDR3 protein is CASSSAGVYEQYF. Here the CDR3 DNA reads TGTGCCAGCAGCTCGGCGGGAGTCTACGAGCAGTACTTC.

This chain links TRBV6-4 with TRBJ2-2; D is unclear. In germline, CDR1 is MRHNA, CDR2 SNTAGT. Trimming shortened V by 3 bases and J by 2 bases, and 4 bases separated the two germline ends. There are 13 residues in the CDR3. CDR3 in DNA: TGTGCCAGCAGTGAGGACAACACCGGGGAGCTGTTTTTT. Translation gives CASSEDNTGELFF.

CDR3 DNA: TGCGCCAGCAGCTACATGGGGCCGAATGAAAAACTGTTTTTT. Translation gives CASSYMGPNEKLFF. This chain connects TRBV5-1 to TRBJ1-4; D may be TRBD1 (5 bases). V was pared by 3 bases and J by 5 bases, with 11 bases between. Germline V gene sequence: CDR1 SGHRS, CDR2 YFSETQ. The CDR3 loop spans 14 amino acids.

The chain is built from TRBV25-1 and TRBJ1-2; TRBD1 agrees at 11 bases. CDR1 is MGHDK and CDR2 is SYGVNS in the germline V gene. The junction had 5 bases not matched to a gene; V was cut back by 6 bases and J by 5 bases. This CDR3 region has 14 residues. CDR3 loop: CASRGQGARYGYTF. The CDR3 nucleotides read TGTGCCAGCAGAGGACAGGGGGCTAGGTATGGCTACACCTTC.

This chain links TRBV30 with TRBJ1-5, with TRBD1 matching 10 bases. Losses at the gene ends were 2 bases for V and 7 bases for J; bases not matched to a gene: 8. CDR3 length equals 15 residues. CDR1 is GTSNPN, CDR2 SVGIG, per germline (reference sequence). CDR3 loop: CAWSPKRQGAQPQHF. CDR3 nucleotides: TGTGCCTGGAGTCCGAAGAGACAGGGGGCCCAGCCCCAGCATTTT.

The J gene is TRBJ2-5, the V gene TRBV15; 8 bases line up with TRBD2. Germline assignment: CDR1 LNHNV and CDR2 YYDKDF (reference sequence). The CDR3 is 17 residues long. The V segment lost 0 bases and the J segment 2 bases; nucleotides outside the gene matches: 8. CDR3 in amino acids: CATSRDLGGGSQETQYF. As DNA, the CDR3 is TGTGCCACCAGCAGAGATCTAGGCGGGGGGTCTCAAGAGACCCAGTACTTC. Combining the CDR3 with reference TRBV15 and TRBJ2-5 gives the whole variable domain DAMVIQNPRYQVTQFGKPVTLSCSQTLNHNVMYWYQQKSSQAPKLLFHYYDKDFNNEADTPDNFQSRRPNTSFCFLDIRSPGLGDTAMYLCATSRDLGGGSQETQYFGPGTRLLVL.

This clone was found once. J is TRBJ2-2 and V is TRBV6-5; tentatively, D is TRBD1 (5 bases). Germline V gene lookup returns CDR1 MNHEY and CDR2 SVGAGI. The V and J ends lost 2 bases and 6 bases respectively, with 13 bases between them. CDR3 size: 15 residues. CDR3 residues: CASSYSPSGSGELFF. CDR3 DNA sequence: TGTGCCAGCAGTTACAGCCCCTCAGGGTCCGGGGAGCTGTTTTTT.